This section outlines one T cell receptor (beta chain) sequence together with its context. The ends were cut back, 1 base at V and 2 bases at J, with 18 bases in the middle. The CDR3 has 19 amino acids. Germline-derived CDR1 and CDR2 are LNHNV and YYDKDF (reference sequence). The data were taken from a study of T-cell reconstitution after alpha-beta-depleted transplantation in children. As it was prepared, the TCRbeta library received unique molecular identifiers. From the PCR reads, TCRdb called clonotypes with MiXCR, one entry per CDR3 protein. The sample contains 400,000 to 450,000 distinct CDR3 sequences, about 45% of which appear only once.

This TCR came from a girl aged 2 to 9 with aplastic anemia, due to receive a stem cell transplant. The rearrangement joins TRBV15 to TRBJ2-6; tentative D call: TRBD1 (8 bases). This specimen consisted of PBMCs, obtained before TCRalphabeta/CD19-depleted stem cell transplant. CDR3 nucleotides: TGTGCCACCAGCAGAGGGGGGGGTGACAGGGGCCCTGGGGCCAACGTCCTGACTTTC. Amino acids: CATSRGGGDRGPGANVLTF.